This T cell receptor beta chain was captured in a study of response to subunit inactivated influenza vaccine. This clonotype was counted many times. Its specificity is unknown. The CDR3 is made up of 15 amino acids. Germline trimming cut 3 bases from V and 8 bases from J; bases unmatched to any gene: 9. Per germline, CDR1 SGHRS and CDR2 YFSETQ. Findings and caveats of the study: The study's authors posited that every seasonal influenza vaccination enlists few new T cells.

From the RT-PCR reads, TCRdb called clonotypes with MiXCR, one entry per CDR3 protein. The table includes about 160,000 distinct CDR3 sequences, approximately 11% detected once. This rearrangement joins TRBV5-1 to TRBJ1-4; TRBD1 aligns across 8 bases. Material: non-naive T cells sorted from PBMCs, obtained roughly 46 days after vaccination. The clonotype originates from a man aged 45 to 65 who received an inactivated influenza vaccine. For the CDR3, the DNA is TGCGCCAGCAGCTCAGCCGGGACAGGCGGGGAAAAACTGTTTTTT. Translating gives CASSSAGTGGEKLFF.